Included here is one T cell receptor beta chain sequence, with context. As yet, its antigen is unknown. V was shortened by 5 bases and J by 11 bases, with 14 bases between the two germline ends. The CDR3 runs 12 residues. The germline CDR1 and CDR2 sequences are SGHNT and YYREEE (reference sequence). The study ran its PCR with 60 Vbeta and 13 Jbeta primers. Measured with immunoSEQ multiplex PCR; TCRdb has only the in-frame clones, and not every one. The sample contains approximately 130,000 clones, 70% to 80% of which appear only once. The sample comes from a study of cytomegalovirus exposure and HLA in healthy donors. Study observations and caveats: Using the classifier, cytomegalovirus status was reportedly diagnosed with high specificity and sensitivity. About 87% or about 30% of the time was how often most TCR beta V segments were productive, according to an earlier analysis.

The receptor was isolated from a man younger than 40 in good health and CMV-seronegative. This chain uses TRBV5-4 with TRBJ2-4; D gene unclear. Input material: PBMCs. CDR3 DNA sequence: TGTGCCAGCAGATTGTCCAACGCGGTTCAGTACTTC. This codes for CASRLSNAVQYF.